This T cell receptor (beta chain) was recorded in a study of molecular identifiers for immune sequencing clone quantification. V lost 0 bases and J lost 4; bases outside the gene matches: 5. This CDR3 region has 17 residues. Germline CDR1 and CDR2: MNHEY and SVGEGT. In preparing bulk TCR libraries, previously described methods and listed TCR primers were used. Each CDR3 protein gets one entry after TCRdb re-called the PCR reads with MiXCR. The repertoire consists of more than 450,000 distinct CDR3 sequences, with 20% to 25% occurring once and the leading ten covering under 0.85%. The receptor was derived from a human donor in good health. Some libraries in this study had Jurkat cell RNA spiked in. The chain employs TRBV6-2 or TRBV6-3 and TRBJ1-5; TRBD1 matches at 11 bases. The sequencing input was naive CD8+ T cells from blood, with Jurkat cell RNA spiked in. Documented subset: FACS-sorted CD8+CD4-CCR7+CD45RA+ naive T cells. The CDR3 here is CASSYSWTGGANQPQHF. CDR3 DNA sequence: TGTGCCAGCAGTTACTCGTGGACAGGGGGCGCGAATCAGCCCCAGCATTTT.